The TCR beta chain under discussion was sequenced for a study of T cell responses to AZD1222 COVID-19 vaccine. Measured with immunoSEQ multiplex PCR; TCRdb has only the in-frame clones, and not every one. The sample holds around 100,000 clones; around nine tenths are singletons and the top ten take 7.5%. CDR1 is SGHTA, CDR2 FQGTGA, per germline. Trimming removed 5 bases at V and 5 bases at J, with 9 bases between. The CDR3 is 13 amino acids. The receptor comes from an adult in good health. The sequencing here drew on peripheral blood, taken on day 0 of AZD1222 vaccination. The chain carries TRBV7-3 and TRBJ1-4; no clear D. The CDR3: CASSVGSNEKLFF. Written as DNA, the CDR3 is TGTGCCAGCAGCGTAGGGAGCAATGAAAAACTGTTTTTT.